This TCR beta chain was profiled in a study of Graves' ophthalmopathy and Graves' hyperthyroidism. Turning to the study itself: The authors collected peripheral blood at initial diagnosis, before any treatment.

What supplied the PBMCs was about 9.1 ml of fresh peripheral blood. This clonotype was found many times. Amplification of TCR beta CDR3 regions used RNA transcripts. First-round RT-PCR used HTBI primers; second-round multiplex PCR followed. TCRdb re-derived calls from the multiplex PCR reads in MiXCR, one entry per CDR3 protein. The profile shows almost 400,000 distinct CDR3 sequences, around 18% of them singletons. Sequencing input: peripheral blood. This sequence originates from a woman aged 18-30 years with Graves' ophthalmopathy.

The chain's CDR3 is CATSAYNSYEQYF. CDR3 sequence (DNA): TGTGCCACCAGTGCTTACAACTCCTACGAGCAGTACTTC. The chain joins TRBV24-1 to TRBJ2-7; D unclear. With 5 bases removed from V and 0 bases from J, the gap between germline ends came to 7 bases. Germline V lookup: CDR1 KGHDR, CDR2 SFDVKD. The CDR3 consists of 13 residues.